A single count supports the clone carrying this T cell receptor beta chain. Some clones are missing from TCRdb's copy, which holds only in-frame ones; the method was immunoSEQ multiplex PCR. The repertoire consists of some 80,000 clones, with 86% occurring once and the leading ten covering roughly 2.1%. The data stem from a study of OX40 agonist ivuxolimab in advanced cancers. About the research overall: Checkpoint inhibitors had been given previously to 40% of patients.

In germline, CDR1 is SGHVS, CDR2 FNYEAQ. The CDR3 has 16 amino acids. V lost 0 bases, J lost 7 bases, and 13 bases lay in between. Material: CD4+ or CD8+ T cells sorted from blood, obtained in a trial of the OX40 agonist ivuxolimab. V usage is TRBV7-6 and J usage is TRBJ1-6; TRBD1 might be the D (5 bases). The clonotype originates from an adult with an advanced solid tumor such as melanoma, head and neck, liver or kidney cancer. CDR3 loop: CASSLARGGLNSPLHF. The DNA of the CDR3 is TGTGCCAGCAGCTTAGCGCGCGGGGGATTAAATTCACCCCTCCACTTT.